This section outlines one T cell receptor beta chain sequence together with its context. One end of the junction is discordant with germline, which a read error may explain. This specimen comes from a study of identical twins. Looked up from germline, CDR1 is SQVTM and CDR2 is ANQGSEA. The CDR3 has 13 amino acids. TCRdb re-called the 5' RACE reads through MiXCR, storing one row per CDR3 protein. The table records about 890,000 distinct CDR3 sequences, roughly an eighth of them present only once. These data also featured in a second study, about yellow fever vaccine responses in identical twins.

The rearrangement links TRBV29-1 to TRBJ2-1, with 7 bases that match TRBD1. Sequencing used PBMCs. This clonotype was sampled from a woman in her late teens or twenties in good health. The CDR3: CSIDRVIDNEQFF. CDR3 in DNA: TGCAGCATTGACAGGGTTATCGACAATGAGCAGTTCTTC.